A single count supports the clone carrying this T cell receptor (beta chain). Its antigen is not known. Repertoires were generated with immunoSEQ multiplex PCR, while TCRdb's copy carries only in-frame clones and drops some. The table lists tens of thousands of clones, approximately 82% of them singletons. V lost 2 bases, J lost 7 bases, and 7 bases stayed unmatched. CDR3 size: 14 residues. CDR1 and CDR2 (germline): GTSNPN, SVGIG (reference sequence). The data stem from a study of OX40 agonist ivuxolimab in advanced cancers. Study in general: Patient treatment consisted of intravenous ivuxolimab administration every 2 weeks at 0.01 to 10 mg/kg. Patients with hepatocellular carcinoma, melanoma, renal cell or head and neck cancer made up the dose-escalation patients. Findings and caveats of the study: Clonal expansion among partial responders at 0.1-3.0 mg/kg ranked near the lowest.

The sequence came from an adult with an advanced solid tumor such as melanoma, head and neck, liver or kidney cancer. The sample in question was CD4+ or CD8+ T cells sorted from blood, obtained in a trial of the OX40 agonist ivuxolimab. The V call is TRBV30, the J call TRBJ1-4; 7 bases are a match to TRBD1. DNA for the CDR3: TGTGCCTGGAGTTCAGGGGGGCCGCTTGAAAAACTGTTTTTT. Its translation: CAWSSGGPLEKLFF.